One and the same sample provided the 29 T cell receptor beta chains below, sequenced in a study of blood T cell repertoires in COVID-19. Some clones are missing from TCRdb's copy, which holds only in-frame ones; the method was immunoSEQ multiplex PCR. This sample has over 200,000 clones, with roughly 88% found just once. Material for sequencing was peripheral blood. These receptors all stem from a man aged 40-50 years with acute or convalescent COVID-19.

The count of this clone is one. CDR3 bases: TGTGCCAGTAGTGTCTTCGGGGAGCTGTTTTTT. This gives the protein CASSVFGELFF. The chain links TRBV19 to TRBJ2-2; no clear D. The CDR3 loop spans 11 amino acids. CDR1 is LNHDA and CDR2 is SQIVND in the germline V gene (reference sequence). V was trimmed by 5 bases and J by 7 bases, leaving 5 bases between them.

J is TRBJ2-1 and V is TRBV12-3 or TRBV12-4; weak D call: TRBD1 (5 bases). The CDR3 loop spans 12 amino acids. V was trimmed by 3 bases and J by 9 bases, leaving 9 bases between them. CDR3 nucleotides: TGTGCCAGCAGTTTCGAGGACACTGAGCAGTTCTTC. Translated, it gives CASSFEDTEQFF.

This clone was counted only a few times. The chain uses TRBV19 and TRBJ1-4; possibly TRBD1 for D (6 bases). Germline V gives CDR1 LNHDA, CDR2 SQIVND (reference sequence). This CDR3 comprises 16 residues. The V end was cut by 3 bases, the J end by 8 bases, with 19 bases between. Here the CDR3 DNA reads TGTGCCAGTAGTATGGACTTACAGGGAGTAAGGGAAAAACTGTTTTTT. Amino acids: CASSMDLQGVREKLFF. The full variable domain, with the rest looked up from reference TRBV19 and TRBJ1-4, is DGGITQSPKYLFRKEGQNVTLSCEQNLNHDAMYWYRQDPGQGLRLIYYSQIVNDFQKGDIAEGYSVSREKKESFPLTVTSAQKNPTAFYLCASSMDLQGVREKLFFGSGTQLSVL.

J is TRBJ1-2 and V is TRBV7-6; D is possibly TRBD1 (6 bases). The CDR3 consists of 13 residues. The V end was cut by 6 bases, the J end by 6 bases, with 14 bases between. Germline values: CDR1 SGHVS, CDR2 FNYEAQ. In nucleotides, the CDR3 is TGTGCCAGCAGTCGAACAGGGCGGGATGGCTACACCTTC. Translating gives CASSRTGRDGYTF.

The rearrangement uses TRBV5-6 and TRBJ2-3, with TRBD2 as a possible D gene (6 bases). V lost 4 bases and J 0 bases, leaving 18 bases between the germline ends. There are 17 residues in the CDR3. Germline CDR1 is SGHDT and CDR2 is YYEEEE. The CDR3 region has the DNA TGTGCCAGCAGCCCGCCGGGACTCATTTTTAGCACAGATACGCAGTATTTT. Amino acids: CASSPPGLIFSTDTQYF.

V usage is TRBV6-1 and J usage is TRBJ1-1, with 7 bases lining up with TRBD1. V lost 2 bases, J lost 5 bases, and 5 bases stayed unmatched. CDR1 and CDR2 from the germline V gene are MNHNS and SASEGT. The CDR3 is 14 residues long. The DNA of the CDR3 is TGTGCCAGCAGTGAACAGGGGGTATATACTGAAGCTTTCTTT. Translating it yields CASSEQGVYTEAFF.

The CDR3 nucleotides are TGTGCCAGCACCCCTATTAGGAGGGCGGGGAATGAGCAGTTCTTC. Protein: CASTPIRRAGNEQFF. The rearrangement uses TRBV9 and TRBJ2-1, with D possibly being TRBD2 (6 bases). The CDR3 runs to 15 residues. CDR1 and CDR2 (germline): SGDLS, YYNGEE. V was trimmed by 6 bases and J by 7 bases, leaving 20 bases between them.

The chain employs TRBV7-9 and TRBJ1-1; TRBD1 matches at 9 bases. V dropped 5 bases and J dropped 2; count of bases not matched to a gene: 9. In germline, CDR1 is SEHNR, CDR2 FQNEAQ (reference sequence). The CDR3 consists of 16 residues. CDR3 DNA: TGTGCCAGCAGCCGTTCGGGACAGGGAGGAAACACTGAAGCTTTCTTT. This encodes CASSRSGQGGNTEAFF.

The chain links TRBV12-3 or TRBV12-4 to TRBJ2-1; D gene ambiguous. The CDR3 covers 11 residues. Trimming cost V 7 bases and J 10 bases, with 11 bases left between them. The DNA of the CDR3 is TGTGCCAGCACGACCGGGTGGGAGCAGTTCTTC. It is translated as CASTTGWEQFF.

This clone was observed a single time. This chain connects TRBV6-5 to TRBJ1-2; D is perhaps TRBD1 (5 bases). CDR1 is MNHEY and CDR2 is SVGAGI in the germline V gene. CDR3 length equals 13 residues. Trimming removed 10 bases from V and 2 bases from J, with 14 bases in between. The CDR3, as DNA: TGTGCCACCCTACGACAGTGGAACTATGGCTACACCTTC. Protein product: CATLRQWNYGYTF.

The chain has TRBV27 and TRBJ2-7, with TRBD2 matching over 8 bases. Looked up from germline, CDR1 is MNHEY and CDR2 is SMNVEV (reference sequence). V dropped 5 bases and J dropped 5; count of bases not matched to a gene: 14. CDR3 length: 16 residues. The CDR3 sequence is CASSLTFSGIGDEQYF. In DNA, the CDR3 is TGTGCCAGCAGTCTCACCTTTAGCGGGATTGGCGACGAGCAGTACTTC.

The chain couples TRBV11-3 to TRBJ2-1; 10 bases align to TRBD1. In germline, CDR1 is SGHNT, CDR2 YENEEA. V lost 5 bases to trimming and J lost 7 bases; unmatched junction nucleotides: 5. CDR3 length: 14 residues. The CDR3 reads CASSKGTGANEQFF. The CDR3 bases are TGTGCCAGCAGCAAGGGGACAGGGGCGAATGAGCAGTTCTTC.

The CDR3 sequence: CASSYSIAEAFF. The CDR3 nucleotides are TGTGCCAGCAGTTACTCGATAGCAGAAGCTTTCTTT. The chain couples TRBV6-6 to TRBJ1-1, with D unclear. The CDR3 extends over 12 amino acids. V lost 0 bases, J lost 8 bases, and 7 bases lay in between. CDR1 and CDR2 (germline): MNHNY, SVGAGI (reference sequence).

This rearrangement joins TRBV6-1 to TRBJ1-1, with 7 bases that match TRBD1. Germline trimming cut 2 bases from V and 0 bases from J; bases unmatched to any gene: 6. This CDR3 spans 16 amino acids. Germline V gene lookup returns CDR1 MNHNS and CDR2 SASEGT. In DNA form, the CDR3 reads TGTGCCAGCAGTGAAAGGGGGCGGGAAATGAACACTGAAGCTTTCTTT. Amino acid sequence: CASSERGREMNTEAFF.

The chain recombines TRBV2 with TRBJ2-6, with D possibly being TRBD1 (5 bases). Germline V gene sequence: CDR1 SNHLY, CDR2 FYNNEI. The CDR3 loop spans 16 amino acids. Between the trimmed V and J ends, which lost 6 bases and 4 bases, there was a span of 16 bases. CDR3 sequence (DNA): TGTGCCAGCAGGAGAACCGTAGGGGCCGGGGCCAACGTCCTGACTTTC. It yields the protein CASRRTVGAGANVLTF.

V gene TRBV10-3 combines with J gene TRBJ2-7; D perhaps matches TRBD2 (6 bases). The ends were cut back, 4 bases at V and 6 bases at J, with 13 bases in the middle. Germline V lookup: CDR1 ENHRY, CDR2 SYGVKD. The CDR3 totals 13 residues. The CDR3 nucleotides are TGTGCCATCAGTGCGGCGGGAAAGGTCGAGCAGTACTTC. This gives the protein CAISAAGKVEQYF.

V gene TRBV5-1 combines with J gene TRBJ2-5, with D perhaps TRBD1 (5 bases). The V and J ends lost 4 bases and 2 bases respectively, with 15 bases between them. The CDR3 runs 15 residues. Germline assignment: CDR1 SGHRS and CDR2 YFSETQ. CDR3 DNA: TGCGCCAGCAGCCTCACGAGCAGGGCTCAAGAGACCCAGTACTTC. Amino acids: CASSLTSRAQETQYF. Based on the CDR3 plus reference TRBV5-1 and TRBJ2-5, the full variable domain is KAGVTQTPRYLIKTRGQQVTLSCSPISGHRSVSWYQQTPGQGLQFLFEYFSETQRNKGNFPGRFSGRQFSNSRSEMNVSTLELGDSALYLCASSLTSRAQETQYFGPGTRLLVL.

The chain uses TRBV2 and TRBJ2-5; 7 bases fit TRBD1. Germline trimming cut 6 bases from V and 1 base from J; bases unmatched to any gene: 2. The CDR3 runs to 13 residues. The germline V gene has CDR1 SNHLY and CDR2 FYNNEI. In DNA, the CDR3 is TGTGCCAGCAGGGGACAGCTCCAAGAGACCCAGTACTTC. Translating gives CASRGQLQETQYF.

The gene calls are TRBV25-1 and TRBJ1-6; no reliable D call. V lost 2 bases and J lost 6, with 8 bases in between. The CDR3 consists of 14 residues. Germline assignment: CDR1 MGHDK and CDR2 SYGVNS. The CDR3: CASSERAGNSPLHF. The CDR3 DNA follows: TGTGCCAGCAGTGAACGGGCGGGTAATTCACCCCTCCACTTT.

The CDR3 DNA reads as TGTGCCAGTAGTATCTCCGGGACAGCAACCTACGAGCAGTACTTC. The encoded protein is CASSISGTATYEQYF. The chain recombines TRBV19 with TRBJ2-7; 7 bases are a match to TRBD1. The V and J ends lost 3 bases and 2 bases, in that order; junction bases with no gene match: 7. The CDR3 totals 15 residues. CDR1 is LNHDA, CDR2 SQIVND, per germline (reference sequence).

V and J are TRBV20-1 and TRBJ2-3; TRBD2 matches at 11 bases. CDR3 size: 15 residues. Germline V gene data show CDR1 as DFQATT and CDR2 as SNEGSKA (reference sequence). With 3 bases clipped from V and 2 bases from J, the junction kept 4 bases outside the gene matches. The CDR3: CSASLLAGDTDTQYF. The CDR3 bases are TGCAGTGCTAGTCTACTAGCGGGGGACACAGATACGCAGTATTTT.

The rearrangement joins TRBV4-3 to TRBJ1-4, with TRBD1 identical over 8 bases. This CDR3 is 15 amino acids long. V trimming: 2 bases; J trimming: 7 bases; junction bases outside the gene matches: 6. The germline CDR1 and CDR2 sequences are LGHNA and YSLEER. The CDR3 nucleotides read TGCGCCAGCAGCCAACAGGGGGCGGTTGGTGAAAAACTGTTTTTT. Translating gives CASSQQGAVGEKLFF.

V usage is TRBV29-1 and J usage is TRBJ1-1, with 9 bases that match TRBD1. Germline CDR1 is SQVTM and CDR2 is ANQGSEA. The CDR3 loop spans 13 amino acids. The V gene end was trimmed by 7 bases and the J gene end by 0 bases; junction bases not matched to a gene: 3. CDR3 nucleotide sequence: TGCAGCGGCCGGGACAGGGTGAACACTGAAGCTTTCTTT. As protein: CSGRDRVNTEAFF.

The chain uses TRBV27 and TRBJ2-2; TRBD2 matches at 11 bases. Germline V gives CDR1 MNHEY, CDR2 SMNVEV (reference sequence). J was trimmed by 3 bases and V by 6 bases; bases with no gene match: 6. This CDR3 region has 16 residues. CDR3 sequence: CASRPVAGGYTGELFF. The CDR3 bases are TGTGCCAGCAGACCAGTAGCGGGGGGGTACACCGGGGAGCTGTTTTTT.

This rearrangement joins TRBV6-5 to TRBJ2-7; 7 nucleotides line up with TRBD1. From germline, CDR1 is MNHEY and CDR2 SVGAGI. The CDR3 spans 14 residues. V gave up 6 bases and J gave up 5 bases; unmatched junction bases: 10. The CDR3 nucleotides read TGTGCCAGCAGAGAGACAGGGTTGAAAAACGAGCAGTACTTC. This codes for CASRETGLKNEQYF.

This sequence joins TRBV30 and TRBJ1-1; 10 bases fit TRBD1. CDR1 is GTSNPN, CDR2 SVGIG, per germline (reference sequence). J was trimmed by 0 bases and V by 2 bases; bases with no gene match: 6. The CDR3 length is 16 residues. This CDR3 reads CAWSPGQGPMNTEAFF. In DNA, the CDR3 is TGTGCCTGGAGTCCGGGACAGGGGCCCATGAACACTGAAGCTTTCTTT. Full variable domain (missing parts from reference TRBV30 and TRBJ1-1): SQTIHQWPATLVQPVGSPLSLECTVEGTSNPNLYWYRQAAGRGLQLLFYSVGIGQISSEVPQNLSASRPQDRQFILSSKKLLLSDSGFYLCAWSPGQGPMNTEAFFGQGTRLTVV.

The chain combines TRBV7-8 with TRBJ1-2; 7 bases are shared with TRBD1. Trimming took 5 bases from V and 1 from J; bases not matched to a gene: 1. In germline, CDR1 is SGHVS, CDR2 FQNEAQ. CDR3 length: 13 amino acids. The CDR3 nucleotides are TGTGCCAGCAGCCGGGACAGTAACTATGGCTACACCTTC. Residues: CASSRDSNYGYTF.

The rearrangement links TRBV5-6 to TRBJ1-1; D is uncertain. Germline V gene sequence: CDR1 SGHDT, CDR2 YYEEEE. V was clipped by 4 bases and J by 0 bases, with 7 bases between them. The CDR3 totals 13 residues. CDR3 in DNA: TGTGCCAGCAGCCTAGACCTGAACACTGAAGCTTTCTTT. This codes for CASSLDLNTEAFF.

The chain is built from TRBV6-1 and TRBJ2-7; TRBD2 matches 7 bases. V dropped 3 bases and J dropped 0; count of bases not matched to a gene: 5. Germline loops: CDR1 MNHNS, CDR2 SASEGT. The CDR3 contains 15 residues. CDR3 DNA: TGTGCCAGCAGTGATTTTGCGGGAGCCTCCTACGAGCAGTACTTC. Its translation: CASSDFAGASYEQYF.